Following are 20 T cell receptor beta chains from one sample sequenced in a study of PD-1 blockade in classical Hodgkin lymphoma. The protocol was immunoSEQ multiplex PCR, while the TCRdb copy is restricted to in-frame clones and leaves out a portion. Of 35,000 to 45,000 clones listed, about 87% are singletons. Each patient relapsed following autologous stem cell transplantation, and prior brentuximab vedotin exposure differed. This material consisted of peripheral blood mononuclear cells (PBMCs), taken at baseline. Receptors were obtained from a human donor with classical Hodgkin lymphoma.

The chain is built from TRBV19 and TRBJ2-3; D is perhaps TRBD2 (6 bases). Looked up from germline, CDR1 is LNHDA and CDR2 is SQIVND (reference sequence). The CDR3 extends over 16 amino acids. Trimming removed 5 bases at V and 5 bases at J, with 20 bases between. DNA of the CDR3: TGTGCCAGTAGTCCCCCCGGGGCGGGAAGGATAGATACGCAGTATTTT. Translating gives CASSPPGAGRIDTQYF.

The chain uses TRBV7-2 and TRBJ2-7, with 9 bases that match TRBD1. Germline values: CDR1 SGHTA, CDR2 FQGNSA. With 1 base clipped from V and 1 base from J, the junction kept 5 bases outside the gene matches. The CDR3 has 16 residues. CDR3 protein: CASSLDLGQGSYEQYF. The CDR3 bases are TGTGCCAGCAGCTTAGATCTGGGACAGGGATCCTACGAGCAGTACTTC. The entire variable domain, with the rest obtained from reference TRBV7-2 and TRBJ2-7, is as follows: GAGVSQSPSNKVTEKGKDVELRCDPISGHTALYWYRQSLGQGLEFLIYFQGNSAPDKSGLPSDRFSAERTGGSVSTLTIQRTQQEDSAVYLCASSLDLGQGSYEQYFGPGTRLTVT.

This clone has a handful of counts. The rearrangement joins TRBV9 to TRBJ2-3; D is undetermined. CDR1 and CDR2 from the germline V gene are SGDLS and YYNGEE. CDR3 length: 13 amino acids. V lost 4 bases, J lost 6 bases, and 12 bases lay in between. As DNA, the CDR3 is TGTGCCAGCAGCCCCCGACCCGGGGATACGCAGTATTTT. It yields the protein CASSPRPGDTQYF.

On this clone itself: This sequence may be a read error, since a much larger clone differs from it by one base. DNA for the CDR3: TGTGCCAGCAGTCCGACTAGCGGGGGAAAGGCCCAGTACTTC. This gives the protein CASSPTSGGKAQYF. This chain uses TRBV6-5 with TRBJ2-5; 12 positions agree with TRBD2. Trimming cost V 5 bases and J 9 bases; bases outside gene matches: 7. There are 14 residues in the CDR3. CDR1 and CDR2 from the germline V gene are MNHEY and SVGAGI.

The chain carries TRBV11-2 and TRBJ2-3; no definite D call. The CDR3 length is 14 residues. V lost 5 bases and J lost 0, with 9 bases in between. CDR1 is SGHAT, CDR2 FQNNGV, per germline. The CDR3 is CASSPTSSTDTQYF. The DNA of the CDR3 is TGTGCCAGCAGCCCAACATCTAGCACAGATACGCAGTATTTT. Looking up the rest from reference TRBV11-2 and TRBJ2-3 gives the full variable domain: EAGVAQSPRYKIIEKRQSVAFWCNPISGHATLYWYQQILGQGPKLLIQFQNNGVVDDSQLPKDRFSAERLKGVDSTLKIQPAKLEDSAVYLCASSPTSSTDTQYFGPGTRLTVL.

This clone has a handful of counts. The chain links TRBV4-3 to TRBJ2-2, with a possible D match to TRBD1 (6 bases). The V end lost 1 base, the J end lost 7 bases, and 16 bases lay between the germline ends. Germline CDR1 reads LGHNA; CDR2 reads YSLEER. This CDR3 contains 16 residues. The CDR3 sequence is CASSQGTGYLRGELFF. CDR3 nucleotide sequence: TGCGCCAGCAGCCAAGGAACAGGGTATCTCCGCGGGGAGCTGTTTTTT.

The J gene is TRBJ1-2, the V gene TRBV18, with a weak D call TRBD1 (5 bases). Germline values: CDR1 KGHSH, CDR2 LQKENI. Trimming removed 0 bases at V and 4 bases at J, with 12 bases between. The CDR3 has 15 amino acids. The CDR3 DNA sequence: TGTGCCAGCTCACCACCCCAGGGCAGCGGCTATGGCTACACCTTC. It is translated as CASSPPQGSGYGYTF.

There are a few counts of this clone. V is TRBV5-6 and J is TRBJ2-1; the D is unclear. This CDR3 has 14 amino acids. Trimming removed 0 bases from V and 5 bases from J, with 9 bases in between. Germline lookup yields CDR1 SGHDT and CDR2 YYEEEE. CDR3 in amino acids: CASSLGFVNNEQFF. Written as DNA, the CDR3 is TGTGCCAGCAGCTTGGGTTTCGTTAACAATGAGCAGTTCTTC.

In this sample, this clone turned up once. This chain's CDR3 is CASSFLPQETQYF. The CDR3, as DNA: TGTGCCAGCAGTTTTCTACCACAGGAGACCCAGTACTTC. The chain combines TRBV27 with TRBJ2-5; D is uncertain. V shed 3 bases and J shed 5 bases, with 10 bases lying between them. The CDR3 consists of 13 residues. CDR1 is MNHEY and CDR2 is SMNVEV in the germline V gene (reference sequence).

The chain links TRBV4-2 to TRBJ1-4, with D hard to call. CDR1 is LGHNA and CDR2 is YNFKEQ in the germline V gene. V lost 7 bases and J lost 4, with 19 bases in between. This CDR3 has 16 amino acids. The CDR3 nucleotides read TGTGCCAGCACGGACGTGGGGAGCGGTTTTAATGAAAAACTGTTTTTT. Protein: CASTDVGSGFNEKLFF.

CDR3 amino acids: CASMRIAGVEQFF. In DNA form, the CDR3 reads TGTGCCAGCATGCGGATAGCGGGAGTTGAGCAGTTCTTC. V usage is TRBV2 and J usage is TRBJ2-1; 9 bases map to TRBD2. The CDR3 consists of 13 residues. With 7 bases clipped from V and 9 bases from J, the junction kept 7 bases outside the gene matches. CDR1 SNHLY and CDR2 FYNNEI come from the germline V gene.

As to this clone: The conserved closing phenylalanine or tryptophan is absent in this CDR3, likely reflecting a read error. The rearrangement links TRBV19 to TRBJ1-2; 8 bases match TRBD1. Trimming took 3 bases from V and 5 from J; bases not matched to a gene: 5. Looked up from germline, CDR1 is LNHDA and CDR2 is SQIVND (reference sequence). The CDR3 runs 14 residues. The CDR3, as DNA: TGTGCCAGTAGTATCGTGGACAGGGCTTATGGCTACACCCTC. It is translated as CASSIVDRAYGYTL.

This chain uses TRBV5-4 with TRBJ2-3, with TRBD2 matching over 12 bases. CDR3 length equals 18 residues. Germline CDR1 reads SGHNT; CDR2 reads YYREEE (reference sequence). V was pared by 4 bases and J by 2 bases, with 11 bases of the junction left unmatched. The CDR3 loop is CASSLRGLAGPTTDTQYF. In DNA form, the CDR3 reads TGTGCCAGCAGCCTGAGGGGACTAGCGGGCCCTACCACAGATACGCAGTATTTT.

V usage is TRBV7-6 and J usage is TRBJ1-1; D might be TRBD1 (6 bases). Deletions cut 5 bases from V and 4 bases from J, with 14 bases between. Germline V gene lookup returns CDR1 SGHVS and CDR2 FNYEAQ. This CDR3 comprises 14 residues. The CDR3 DNA is TGTGCCAGCAGCCCAGAGGGGGTTCCCACTGAAGCTTTCTTT. It is translated as CASSPEGVPTEAFF.

As regards this clone: One end of the junction does not line up with germline, which may come from a read error. The chain has TRBV7-7 and TRBJ2-6; no clear D gene. Germline V gives CDR1 SSHAT, CDR2 FNYEAQ (reference sequence). The CDR3 extends over 14 amino acids. This CDR3 reads CASTESPGANVLTF. The CDR3 bases are TGTGCTAGCACCGAATCGCCTGGGGCCAACGTCCTGACTTTC.

This clone came up a few times. This chain uses TRBV28 with TRBJ2-1; D is unresolved. The CDR3 is made up of 11 amino acids. V gave up 8 bases and J gave up 3 bases, with 5 bases separating them. Looked up from germline, CDR1 is MDHEN and CDR2 is SYDVKM. CDR3 sequence (DNA): TGTGCCAGCGGCTTCTACAATGAGCAGTTCTTC. It encodes CASGFYNEQFF. Looking up the rest from reference TRBV28 and TRBJ2-1 gives the full variable domain: DVKVTQSSRYLVKRTGEKVFLECVQDMDHENMFWYRQDPGLGLRLIYFSYDVKMKEKGDIPEGYSVSREKKERFSLILESASTNQTSMYLCASGFYNEQFFGPGTRLTVL.

CDR3: CASSYSPGWLEQYF. The CDR3, as DNA: TGTGCCAGCAGTTACTCGCCGGGGTGGCTCGAGCAGTACTTC. The chain recombines TRBV6-5 with TRBJ2-7; D perhaps matches TRBD2 (5 bases). The length of the CDR3 is 14 residues. V was shortened by 0 bases and J by 6 bases, with 12 bases between the two germline ends. Germline lookup yields CDR1 MNHEY and CDR2 SVGAGI.

CDR3 in DNA: TGTGCCAGCAGCTTGCTTACAGGGGTATCTAATGAAAAACTGTTTTTT. Translated, it gives CASSLLTGVSNEKLFF. The chain is built from TRBV4-2 and TRBJ1-4; 7 nucleotides match TRBD1. Per germline, CDR1 LGHNA and CDR2 YNFKEQ. The V segment lost 5 bases and the J segment 3 bases; nucleotides outside the gene matches: 9. CDR3 length equals 16 residues.

This clone was recorded once. The V call is TRBV5-1, the J call TRBJ2-3; 16 bases agree with TRBD2. The germline gives CDR1 SGHRS, CDR2 YFSETQ. The CDR3 is 20 amino acids. Trimming removed 4 bases from V and 0 bases from J; junction bases left unmatched: 11. The CDR3 spells CASSPLGLAGGRLSTDTQYF. The CDR3 bases are TGCGCCAGCAGCCCGCTGGGACTAGCGGGGGGGCGACTTAGCACAGATACGCAGTATTTT.

This clone was found once. The V and J genes are TRBV28 and TRBJ1-3; D call uncertain. Germline CDR1 and CDR2: MDHEN and SYDVKM. CDR3 length: 14 residues. Trimming removed 3 bases from V and 2 bases from J, with 8 bases in between. In DNA, the CDR3 is TGTGCCAGCAGTTTTGTACTCCCTGGAAACACCATATATTTT. Translation gives CASSFVLPGNTIYF.